Listed below are T cell receptor beta chains from one sample, sequenced in a study of CD8+ T cells in alopecia areata. Produced via immunoSEQ multiplex PCR; TCRdb's table is partial and in-frame only. The table has fewer than 150,000 clones, approximately 85% seen once. This material consisted of CD8+ T cells sorted from blood, taken at week 4, from a patient treated with tofacitinib. The receptors here all came from a human donor with alopecia areata. The CDR3 runs from the conserved cysteine through the conserved F or W. D genes are given only for firm matches. The size field is filled for only some rows; it gives once, few, many or a size class.

J: TRBJ2-7; V: TRBV7-6; D: TRBD2; size: .; DNA: TGTGCCAGCAGCTTAGAGTCTAGCGGGACTCTCTACGAGCAGTACTTC; CDR3: CASSLESSGTLYEQYF
J: TRBJ2-7; V: TRBV10-1; D: .; size: .; DNA: TGCGCCAGCAGTCTCTCACGGGGGCTTGAGGACGAGCAGTACTTC; CDR3: CASSLSRGLEDEQYF
J: TRBJ2-1; V: TRBV13; D: .; size: .; DNA: TGTGCCAGCAGCTTAGAGGCAGGGTGGAGTGAGCAGTTCTTC; CDR3: CASSLEAGWSEQFF
J: TRBJ1-1; V: TRBV27; D: .; size: .; DNA: TGTGCCAGCAGTTTCTCCAGATACACTGAAGCTTTCTTT; CDR3: CASSFSRYTEAFF
J: TRBJ1-2; V: TRBV11-2; D: .; size: .; DNA: TGTGCCAGCAGCTTAGATCGCGCAGTAAACTATGGCTACACCTTC; CDR3: CASSLDRAVNYGYTF
J: TRBJ2-1; V: TRBV29-1; D: TRBD1; size: .; DNA: TGCAGCGTTCGAGGACAGGGAGGTAGGTCCTACAATGAGCAGTTCTTC; CDR3: CSVRGQGGRSYNEQFF
J: TRBJ2-1; V: TRBV9; D: TRBD2; size: .; DNA: TGTGCCAGCAGCCCGACACTAGCGGGGAATTACAATGAGCAGTTCTTC; CDR3: CASSPTLAGNYNEQFF
J: TRBJ2-7; V: TRBV29-1; D: .; size: .; DNA: TGCAGCGTTGAAGGCGGGGGCCCCCCATACGAGCAGTACTTC; CDR3: CSVEGGGPPYEQYF
J: TRBJ2-2; V: TRBV4-1; D: .; size: .; DNA: TGCGCCAGCAGCCCCAGAGGAACGTTGGACACCGGGGAGCTGTTTTTT; CDR3: CASSPRGTLDTGELFF
J: TRBJ2-1; V: TRBV4-3; D: .; size: .; DNA: TGCGCCAGCAGCCAAGACTTAACGTACAATGAGCAGTTCTTC; CDR3: CASSQDLTYNEQFF
J: TRBJ2-7; V: TRBV4-3; D: .; size: .; DNA: TGCGCCAGCAGTCAAGACCCCCATTCGGGGAACTACGAGCAGTACTTC; CDR3: CASSQDPHSGNYEQYF
J: TRBJ2-6; V: TRBV4-3; D: .; size: .; DNA: TGCGCCAGCAGCCCCACGCCGAAACCTGATCTTCGGCCTGGGGCCAACGTCCTGACTTTC; CDR3: CASSPTPKPDLRPGANVLTF
J: TRBJ2-7; V: TRBV13; D: .; size: .; DNA: TGTGCCAGCGCGTGGGCACAGAAGACTTACGAGCAGTACTTC; CDR3: CASAWAQKTYEQYF
J: TRBJ2-1; V: TRBV27; D: .; size: .; DNA: TGTGCCAGCAGTTTGAACAGCTACAATGAGCAGTTCTTC; CDR3: CASSLNSYNEQFF
J: TRBJ2-7; V: TRBV7-9; D: TRBD2; size: .; DNA: TGTGCCAGCAGCCCCCCTCTGGCGGGGGGGCGCTACGAGCAGTACTTC; CDR3: CASSPPLAGGRYEQYF
J: TRBJ2-2; V: TRBV6-1; D: TRBD1; size: .; DNA: TGTGCCAGCTGGGGACAGGGGTGGAACACCGGGGAGCTGTTTTTT; CDR3: CASWGQGWNTGELFF
J: TRBJ2-3; V: TRBV4-1; D: TRBD1; size: .; DNA: TGCGCCAGCAGCACAACACAGGGGGCTACAGATACGCAGTATTTT; CDR3: CASSTTQGATDTQYF
J: TRBJ2-7; V: TRBV27; D: .; size: .; DNA: TGTGCCAGCAGTTTTGGGCAGGGTGTCTACGAGCAGTACTTC; CDR3: CASSFGQGVYEQYF
J: TRBJ1-4; V: TRBV6-5; D: .; size: .; DNA: TGTGCCAGCAGTTACGTCTGGGGGTCTGAAAAACTGTTTTTT; CDR3: CASSYVWGSEKLFF
J: TRBJ2-4; V: TRBV7-9; D: .; size: few; DNA: TGTGCCAGCAGCCTCGCGGTCCTCCCCCCCAAAAACATTCAGTACTTC; CDR3: CASSLAVLPPKNIQYF
J: TRBJ2-7; V: TRBV4-1; D: .; size: .; DNA: TGCGCCAGCAGCCATAGATGGGACGGCTCATACGAGCAGTACTTC; CDR3: CASSHRWDGSYEQYF
J: TRBJ2-3; V: TRBV2; D: TRBD2; size: .; DNA: TGTGCCAGCAGTGTTCCCCGGCGACTAGCGGGAAGTCAAAGTACAGATACGCAGTATTTT; CDR3: CASSVPRRLAGSQSTDTQYF
J: TRBJ2-7; V: TRBV10-2; D: TRBD1; size: .; DNA: TGCGCCAGCAGTGAAGAGGGACAGGGTTATTCCTACGAGCAGTACTTC; CDR3: CASSEEGQGYSYEQYF
J: TRBJ2-7; V: TRBV11-2; D: TRBD2; size: .; DNA: TGTGCCAGCAACGGACTAGCGCCTAACTCCTACGAGCAGTACTTC; CDR3: CASNGLAPNSYEQYF
J: TRBJ1-6; V: TRBV7-9; D: TRBD1; size: .; DNA: TGTGCCAGCAGCCCCAAATTCCCGACAGGGGGTAATTCACCCCTCCACTTT; CDR3: CASSPKFPTGGNSPLHF
J: TRBJ2-7; V: TRBV27; D: TRBD2; size: .; DNA: TGTGCCAGCAGTCCCTGGGCCCCGGGACTAGCGGGGGGGAGTGACGAGCAGTACTTC; CDR3: CASSPWAPGLAGGSDEQYF
J: TRBJ2-1; V: TRBV29-1; D: .; size: .; DNA: TGCAGCGTTGGGGGTCAAGCTGAGCAGTTCTTC; CDR3: CSVGGQAEQFF
J: TRBJ2-7; V: TRBV4-3; D: .; size: .; DNA: TGCGCCAGCAGCCCGGGCGTTTCCTACGAGCAGTACTTC; CDR3: CASSPGVSYEQYF
J: TRBJ1-3; V: TRBV6-5; D: .; size: .; DNA: TGTGCCAGCAGACCCGGGACCGTTGGAAACACCATATATTTT; CDR3: CASRPGTVGNTIYF
J: TRBJ1-1; V: TRBV7-2; D: .; size: .; DNA: TGTGCCAGCACCCATGAGGTGGGGAACACTGAAGCTTTCTTT; CDR3: CASTHEVGNTEAFF
J: TRBJ2-7; V: TRBV27; D: TRBD1; size: once; DNA: TGTGCCAGCAGTTTATCACCCAGGGGGAAGTCCTACGAGCAGTACTTC; CDR3: CASSLSPRGKSYEQYF
J: TRBJ2-7; V: TRBV6-5; D: .; size: .; DNA: TGTGCCAGCAGTTCGGGTCCCTTCTCCTACGAGCAGTACTTC; CDR3: CASSSGPFSYEQYF
J: TRBJ2-2; V: TRBV5-1; D: TRBD2; size: .; DNA: TGCGCCAGCAGCTCCGGACTAGCCGGATCGAACACCGGGGAGCTGTTTTTT; CDR3: CASSSGLAGSNTGELFF
J: TRBJ2-2; V: TRBV4-1; D: TRBD2; size: .; DNA: TGCGCCAGCAGCCAAGATTACCTAGCGGAGAACACCGGGGAGCTGTTTTTT; CDR3: CASSQDYLAENTGELFF
J: TRBJ1-1; V: TRBV29-1; D: .; size: .; DNA: TGCAGCGTTGATAGTAACACTGAAGCTTTCTTT; CDR3: CSVDSNTEAFF
J: TRBJ2-1; V: TRBV19; D: TRBD2; size: .; DNA: TGTGCCAGTCGCCCTAGCGGGGAGGGGAATGAGCAGTTCTTC; CDR3: CASRPSGEGNEQFF
J: TRBJ2-7; V: TRBV4-1; D: .; size: few; DNA: TGCGCCAGCAGCCAAGATTCGAACAGCTACTACGAGCAGTACTTC; CDR3: CASSQDSNSYYEQYF
J: TRBJ1-6; V: TRBV7-9; D: TRBD1; size: .; DNA: TGTGCCAGCAGCTTAACGGACAGGGGGAATTCACCCCTCCACTTT; CDR3: CASSLTDRGNSPLHF
J: TRBJ2-3; V: TRBV7-9; D: TRBD2; size: .; DNA: TGTGCCAGCAGCTCCTCAGGCGGGGGGTTCACAGATACGCAGTATTTT; CDR3: CASSSSGGGFTDTQYF
J: TRBJ1-1; V: TRBV29-1; D: .; size: .; DNA: TGCAGCGTATTACTCTGGGGGAACACTGAAGCTTTCTTT; CDR3: CSVLLWGNTEAFF
J: TRBJ2-5; V: TRBV4-3; D: .; size: .; DNA: TGCGCCAGCAGCCAAGGTGCAAGGGGCGGTGAGACCCAGTACTTC; CDR3: CASSQGARGGETQYF
J: TRBJ1-2; V: TRBV5-1; D: TRBD1; size: .; DNA: TGCGCCAGCAGCAAGACCACAGGGGACTATGGCTACACCTTC; CDR3: CASSKTTGDYGYTF
J: TRBJ2-6; V: TRBV19; D: .; size: .; DNA: TGTGCCAGTAGACTAAGAGGGTTGGGGGCCAACGTCCTGACTTTC; CDR3: CASRLRGLGANVLTF
J: TRBJ2-7; V: TRBV4-1; D: .; size: .; DNA: TGCGCCAGCAGCCAATCGACCGGGATTCCCTACGAGCAGTACTTC; CDR3: CASSQSTGIPYEQYF
J: TRBJ1-1; V: TRBV5-1; D: .; size: .; DNA: TGCGCCAGCAGCCTTCTTGCTTGGGGGGCGCACACTGAAGCTTTCTTT; CDR3: CASSLLAWGAHTEAFF
J: TRBJ2-3; V: TRBV27; D: TRBD2; size: .; DNA: TGTGCCAGCAGTCTCCTCGGGGGGAAAGATACGCAGTATTTT; CDR3: CASSLLGGKDTQYF
J: TRBJ2-7; V: TRBV7-9; D: .; size: .; DNA: TGTGCCAGCAGCGGCGGACTTCCGACCTACGAGCAGTACTTC; CDR3: CASSGGLPTYEQYF
J: TRBJ2-3; V: TRBV11-2; D: TRBD1; size: once; DNA: TGTGCCAGCAGCTTAATGGACAGGGAGGCAGATACGCAGTATTTT; CDR3: CASSLMDREADTQYF
J: TRBJ2-1; V: TRBV29-1; D: .; size: .; DNA: TGCAGCGTTGAAGGCAGGGCTTCCTACAATGAGCAGTTCTTC; CDR3: CSVEGRASYNEQFF
J: TRBJ1-6; V: TRBV2; D: .; size: .; DNA: TGTGCCAGCAGCAAACCTGGGGGTAATTCACCCCTCCACTTT; CDR3: CASSKPGGNSPLHF
J: TRBJ2-1; V: TRBV18; D: .; size: .; DNA: TGTGCCAGCTCACCACTGGGTTCCTCCTACAATGAGCAGTTCTTC; CDR3: CASSPLGSSYNEQFF
J: TRBJ1-5; V: TRBV7-8; D: .; size: .; DNA: TGTGCCAGCAGCTCTGGGAATCAGCCCCAGCATTTT; CDR3: CASSSGNQPQHF
J: TRBJ2-1; V: TRBV5-6; D: .; size: .; DNA: TGTGCCAGCAATCTTCGGAATGAGCAGTTCTTC; CDR3: CASNLRNEQFF
J: TRBJ2-7; V: TRBV10-3; D: .; size: .; DNA: TGTGCCATCGGGGCGGGGACTCTAAGGAGGAACGAGCAGTACTTC; CDR3: CAIGAGTLRRNEQYF
J: TRBJ2-7; V: TRBV5-6; D: .; size: .; DNA: TGTGCCAGCAGCTTAGGGGAATCAAGACTCGAGCAGTACTTC; CDR3: CASSLGESRLEQYF
J: TRBJ2-7; V: TRBV30; D: .; size: .; DNA: TGTGCCTGGAGCGGGGCGGGGCACGAGCAGTACTTC; CDR3: CAWSGAGHEQYF
J: TRBJ2-3; V: TRBV9; D: .; size: .; DNA: TGTGCCAGCAGCGTATTTGGGGCCTCTAGCACAGATACGCAGTATTTT; CDR3: CASSVFGASSTDTQYF
J: TRBJ2-5; V: TRBV9; D: TRBD2; size: few; DNA: TGTGCCAGCAGCCCTAGCGGGGGGGCGGAGACCCAGTACTTC; CDR3: CASSPSGGAETQYF
J: TRBJ2-7; V: TRBV9; D: .; size: .; DNA: TGTGCCAGCAGCGTAGCGGGGGGCCTTCCCTACGAGCAGTACTTC; CDR3: CASSVAGGLPYEQYF
J: TRBJ2-7; V: TRBV29-1; D: .; size: few; DNA: TGCAGCGTTGTCCCGGGGGCCGCCTACGAGCAGTACTTC; CDR3: CSVVPGAAYEQYF